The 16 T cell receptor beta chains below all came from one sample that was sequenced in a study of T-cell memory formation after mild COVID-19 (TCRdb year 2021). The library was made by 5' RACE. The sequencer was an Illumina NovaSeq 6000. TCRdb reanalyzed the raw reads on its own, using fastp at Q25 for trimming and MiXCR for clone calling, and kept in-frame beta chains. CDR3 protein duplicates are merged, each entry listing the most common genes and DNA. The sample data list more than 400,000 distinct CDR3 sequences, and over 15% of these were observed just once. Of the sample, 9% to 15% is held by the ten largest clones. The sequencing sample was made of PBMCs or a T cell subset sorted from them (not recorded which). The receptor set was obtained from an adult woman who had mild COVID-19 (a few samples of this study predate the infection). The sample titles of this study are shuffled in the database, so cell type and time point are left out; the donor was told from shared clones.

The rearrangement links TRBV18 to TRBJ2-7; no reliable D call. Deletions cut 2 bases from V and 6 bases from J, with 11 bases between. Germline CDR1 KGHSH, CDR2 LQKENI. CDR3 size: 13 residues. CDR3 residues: CASSPRHLSEQYF. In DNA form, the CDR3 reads TGTGCCAGCTCACCAAGACACCTCTCCGAGCAGTACTTC.

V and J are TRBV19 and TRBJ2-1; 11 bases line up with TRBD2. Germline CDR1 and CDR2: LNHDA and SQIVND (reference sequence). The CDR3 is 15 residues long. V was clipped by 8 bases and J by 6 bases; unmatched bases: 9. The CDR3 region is CASSILAGGGNEQFF. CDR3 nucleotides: TGTGCCAGTTCGATCCTAGCGGGAGGCGGCAATGAGCAGTTCTTC.

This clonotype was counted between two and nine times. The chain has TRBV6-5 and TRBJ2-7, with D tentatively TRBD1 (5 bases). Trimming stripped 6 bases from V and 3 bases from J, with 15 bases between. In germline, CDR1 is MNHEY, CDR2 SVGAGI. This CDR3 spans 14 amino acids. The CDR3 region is CASRSGNVLYEQYF. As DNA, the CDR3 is TGTGCCAGCAGGTCAGGGAATGTTCTCTACGAGCAGTACTTC.

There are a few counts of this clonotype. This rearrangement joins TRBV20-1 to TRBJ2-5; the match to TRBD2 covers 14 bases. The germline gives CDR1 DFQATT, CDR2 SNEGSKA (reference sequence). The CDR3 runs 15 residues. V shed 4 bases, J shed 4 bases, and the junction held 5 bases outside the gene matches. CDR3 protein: CSAKRTSGGSETQYF. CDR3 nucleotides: TGCAGTGCTAAAAGGACTAGCGGGGGGTCAGAGACCCAGTACTTC.

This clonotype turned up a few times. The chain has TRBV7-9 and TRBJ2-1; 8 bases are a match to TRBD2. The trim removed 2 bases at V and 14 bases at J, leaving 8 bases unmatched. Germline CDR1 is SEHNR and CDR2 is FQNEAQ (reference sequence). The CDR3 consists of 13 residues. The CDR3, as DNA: TGTGCCAGCAGCTTAACCCTCCCAGCGGGGGAGTTCTTC. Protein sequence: CASSLTLPAGEFF.

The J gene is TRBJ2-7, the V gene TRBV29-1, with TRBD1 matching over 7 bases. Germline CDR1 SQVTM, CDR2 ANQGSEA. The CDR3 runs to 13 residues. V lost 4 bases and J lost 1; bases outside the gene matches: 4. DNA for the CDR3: TGCAGCGTTGTTTCGGGACAGTCCTACGAGCAGTACTTC. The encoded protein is CSVVSGQSYEQYF.

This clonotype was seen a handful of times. CDR3 DNA sequence: TGTGCCAGCAGCCCGGACAGGGTGGGTCAGCCCCAGCATTTT. This sequence encodes CASSPDRVGQPQHF. This sequence joins TRBV12-3 or TRBV12-4 and TRBJ1-5; 8 bases match TRBD1. Germline trimming cut 6 bases from V and 6 bases from J; bases unmatched to any gene: 7. There are 14 residues in the CDR3.

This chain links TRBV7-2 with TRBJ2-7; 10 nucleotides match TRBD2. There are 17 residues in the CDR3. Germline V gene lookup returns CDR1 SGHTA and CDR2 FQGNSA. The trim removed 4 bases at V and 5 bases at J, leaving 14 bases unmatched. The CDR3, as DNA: TGTGCCAGCAGCTCCCACCGACTAGCGGGTACTCCCGACGAGCAGTACTTC. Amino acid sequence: CASSSHRLAGTPDEQYF.

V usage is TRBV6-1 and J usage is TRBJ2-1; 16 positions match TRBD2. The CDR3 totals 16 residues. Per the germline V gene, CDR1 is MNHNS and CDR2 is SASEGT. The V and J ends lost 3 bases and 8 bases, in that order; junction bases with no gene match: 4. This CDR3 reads CASSEGLAGGPHEQFF. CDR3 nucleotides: TGTGCCAGCAGTGAGGGACTAGCGGGAGGGCCGCATGAGCAGTTCTTC.

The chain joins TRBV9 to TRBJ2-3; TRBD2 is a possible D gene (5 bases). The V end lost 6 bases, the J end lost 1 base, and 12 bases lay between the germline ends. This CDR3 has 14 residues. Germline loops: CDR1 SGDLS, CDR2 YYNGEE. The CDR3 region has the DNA TGTGCCAGCAATCGGGGTATTCGCACAGATACGCAGTATTTT. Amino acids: CASNRGIRTDTQYF.

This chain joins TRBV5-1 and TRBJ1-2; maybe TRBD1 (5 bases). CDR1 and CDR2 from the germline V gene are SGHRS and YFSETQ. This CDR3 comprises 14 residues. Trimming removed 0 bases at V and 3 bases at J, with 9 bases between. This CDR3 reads CASSLGGGDYGYTF. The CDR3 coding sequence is TGCGCCAGCAGCTTGGGGGGCGGTGACTATGGCTACACCTTC.

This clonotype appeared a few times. CDR3 DNA sequence: TGTGCCAGCTCACCGCTAGCGGGGACCACCACAGATACGCAGTATTTT. Translating gives CASSPLAGTTTDTQYF. The gene calls are TRBV18 and TRBJ2-3; 9 bases fit TRBD2. V lost 3 bases, J lost 2 bases, and 6 bases stayed unmatched. The CDR3 consists of 16 residues. Germline V lookup: CDR1 KGHSH, CDR2 LQKENI. The variable domain in full, with the rest retrieved from reference TRBV18 and TRBJ2-3, is NAGVMQNPRHLVRRRGQEARLRCSPMKGHSHVYWYRQLPEEGLKFMVYLQKENIIDESGMPKERFSAEFPKEGPSILRIQQVVRGDSAAYFCASSPLAGTTTDTQYFGPGTRLTVL.

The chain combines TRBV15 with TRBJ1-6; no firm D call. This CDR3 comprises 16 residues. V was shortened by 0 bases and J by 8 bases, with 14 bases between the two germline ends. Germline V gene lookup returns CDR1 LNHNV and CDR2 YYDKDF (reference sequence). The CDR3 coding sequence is TGTGCCACCAGCAGAGACCCCGGGCCTGGGGATTCACCCCTCCACTTT. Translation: CATSRDPGPGDSPLHF.

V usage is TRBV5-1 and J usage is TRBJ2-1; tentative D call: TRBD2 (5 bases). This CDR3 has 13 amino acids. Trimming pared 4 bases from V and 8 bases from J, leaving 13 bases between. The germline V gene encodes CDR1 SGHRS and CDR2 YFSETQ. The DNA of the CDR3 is TGCGCCAGCAGCACAGAAGGACTGGATGAGCAGTTCTTC. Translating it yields CASSTEGLDEQFF.

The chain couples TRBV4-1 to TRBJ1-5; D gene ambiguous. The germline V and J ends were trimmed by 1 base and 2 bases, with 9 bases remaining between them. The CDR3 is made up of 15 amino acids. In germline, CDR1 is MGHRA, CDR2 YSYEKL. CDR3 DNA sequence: TGCGCCAGCAGCCAAGGGGGAATGCGCAATCAGCCCCAGCATTTT. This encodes CASSQGGMRNQPQHF.

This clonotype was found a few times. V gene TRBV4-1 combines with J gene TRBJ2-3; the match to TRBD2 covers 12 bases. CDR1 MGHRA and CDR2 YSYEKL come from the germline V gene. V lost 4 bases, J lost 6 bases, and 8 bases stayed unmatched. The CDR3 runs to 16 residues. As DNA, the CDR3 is TGCGCCAGCAGCCCGAGACTAGCGGGAGATGCGGATACGCAGTATTTT. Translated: CASSPRLAGDADTQYF.